This T cell receptor (beta chain) came from a study of radiotherapy plus CTLA-4 blockade in lung cancer. The CDR3 loop spans 14 amino acids. The junction had 9 bases not matched to a gene; V was cut back by 5 bases and J by 8 bases. The V gene's germline CDR1 is MDHEN and CDR2 SYDVKM. Produced via immunoSEQ multiplex PCR; TCRdb's table is partial and in-frame only. The sample holds tens of thousands of clones; over 70% are singletons and the top ten take less than 4.5%. V and J are TRBV28 and TRBJ1-3, with 7 bases matching TRBD1. The material was peripheral blood, obtained from a patient treated with radiotherapy plus ipilimumab. This TCR derives from a human donor with non-small cell lung cancer who had a partial response to radiotherapy plus ipilimumab. Here the CDR3 DNA reads TGTGCCAGCAGTACCCAGGGGGTAGGCGACACCATATATTTT. Protein: CASSTQGVGDTIYF.